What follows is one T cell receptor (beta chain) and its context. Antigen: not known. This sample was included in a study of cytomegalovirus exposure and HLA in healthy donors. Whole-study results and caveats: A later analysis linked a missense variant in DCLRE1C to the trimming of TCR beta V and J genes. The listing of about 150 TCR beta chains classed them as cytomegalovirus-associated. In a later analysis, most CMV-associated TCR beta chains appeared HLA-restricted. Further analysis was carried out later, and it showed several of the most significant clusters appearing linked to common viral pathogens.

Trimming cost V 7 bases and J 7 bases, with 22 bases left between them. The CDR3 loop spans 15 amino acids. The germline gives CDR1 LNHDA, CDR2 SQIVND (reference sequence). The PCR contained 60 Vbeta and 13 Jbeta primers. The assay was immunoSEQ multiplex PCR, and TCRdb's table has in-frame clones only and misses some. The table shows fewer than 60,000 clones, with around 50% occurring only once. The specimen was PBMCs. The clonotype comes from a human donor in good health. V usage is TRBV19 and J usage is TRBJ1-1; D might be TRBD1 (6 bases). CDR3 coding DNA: TGTGCCAGTACCCCCACGGGGGGCCCGAGAGGTGAAGCTTTCTTT. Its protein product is CASTPTGGPRGEAFF.